This T cell receptor beta chain was recovered during a study of T-cell memory formation after mild COVID-19. The CDR3 consists of 17 residues. The germline gives CDR1 MDHEN, CDR2 SYDVKM. V was clipped by 5 bases and J by 7 bases; unmatched bases: 15. TCRdb reprocessed the 5' RACE reads with MiXCR, giving one entry per CDR3 protein. Of about 360,000 distinct CDR3 sequences in the sample, approximately 15% were seen once. Sequenced material: PBMCs or a T cell subset sorted from them (not recorded which). The clonotype originates from a man younger than 35 who had mild COVID-19 (a few samples of this study predate the infection). Cell type and time point are not known. The chain carries TRBV28 and TRBJ2-5, with 11 bases fitting TRBD2. In DNA form, the CDR3 reads TGTGCCAGCAGTATCCTACTAGCGGGGGTGTCCCAGGGGACCCAGTACTTC. This translates into CASSILLAGVSQGTQYF.